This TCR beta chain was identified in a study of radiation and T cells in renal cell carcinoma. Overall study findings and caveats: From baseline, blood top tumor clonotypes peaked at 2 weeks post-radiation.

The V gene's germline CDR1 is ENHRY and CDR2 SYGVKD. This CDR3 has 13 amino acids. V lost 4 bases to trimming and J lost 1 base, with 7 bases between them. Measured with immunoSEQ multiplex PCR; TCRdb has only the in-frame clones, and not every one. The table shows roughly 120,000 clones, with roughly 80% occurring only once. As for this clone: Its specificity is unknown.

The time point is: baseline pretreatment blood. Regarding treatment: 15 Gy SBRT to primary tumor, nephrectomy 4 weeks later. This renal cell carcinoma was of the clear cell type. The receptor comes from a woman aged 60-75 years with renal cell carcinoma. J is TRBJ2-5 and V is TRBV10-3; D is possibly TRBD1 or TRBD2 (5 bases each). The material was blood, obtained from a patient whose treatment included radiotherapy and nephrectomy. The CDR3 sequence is CAISGDLQETQYF. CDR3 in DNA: TGTGCCATCAGTGGGGACCTCCAAGAGACCCAGTACTTC.